This TCR beta chain was sequenced during a study of T cell responses to AZD1222 COVID-19 vaccine (dated by TCRdb to 2020 to 2023). Looking at the study overall: TCR sequencing was performed for roughly 250 trial participants, of whom about 200 were given two doses of AZD1222 and around 25 were given two doses of MenACWY control vaccine. Trial participants were enrolled into age subgroups of 18-55, 56-69 and 70-plus years, which contained about 160, 30 and 59 TCR-sequenced participants, respectively.

The research as a whole found: After two AZD1222 doses, spike-specific TCR breadth and depth were significantly higher than at day 0 and than in MenACWY recipients. The 56-69-year group was small, and its depth increase did not reach significance, likely because of low power. CD4 TCRs associated with the vaccine covered the entire spike protein, and the dominant responses were in regions 160-218 and 743-854. Participants were mostly white British and included more females than males, and it was suggested by the authors that clonal diversity may have been underestimated. Epitopes outside the regions mutated in the B.1.351 and B.1.1.7 variants were reportedly recognized by nearly half of the unique spike-specific TCRs. Conclusions about previously exposed vaccinees were limited because only six AZD1222 recipients were SARS-CoV-2 seropositive at baseline. Because no day 14 peak-response samples were available, repertoires were characterized only after the peak T cell response.

As to this clone: Its antigen is not yet known. Per-base quality was not reported, and no clone a single base away is much larger than it.

CDR1 and CDR2 are read off the germline V gene as LGHNA and YNFKEQ. The V and J ends are trimmed by 1 base and 1 base, leaving 13 bases between them. From its cysteine to its phenylalanine, the CDR3 spans 16 amino acids. The DNA shown is the 48-base CDR3, in frame from base 1. The CDR3 regions of human TCRbeta chains were analyzed by immunosequencing. The source study handled its data this way. Repertoire TCRs were checked for matches against a reference library of SARS-CoV-2-specific TCRs that had been generated using the MIRA antigen-specificity platform. Breadth meant the fraction of unique TCRs that were SARS-CoV-2-associated, whereas depth meant the fraction of total T cells that were SARS-CoV-2-associated. Using the MIRA data, each spike-specific TCR was mapped to the spike region that the TCR reacts to and placed in a CD4 or CD8 class. Log10-transformed breadth and depth values were compared by one-way ANOVA with Sidak's multiple comparisons tests. Not all clones reach the TCRdb copy of this immuneACCESS table, which keeps in-frame sequences only. Checked studies attribute under half of the gap to unresolved V genes and leave the rest unexplained. V and J calls and clone size are copied from that table; D and trimming were computed from the DNA. Within this sample are about 120,000 clones, with about 90% of them counted one time only. Less than 4.5% of the sample goes to the ten largest clones.

The sample's time point label, in plain terms: baseline before first vaccination. The sample's treatment or condition label, in plain terms: meningococcal conjugate vaccine given as trial control. Samples from vaccinated people were obtained from the UK trials COV001 and COV002, which included a single-blind randomized controlled phase 2/3 trial of AZD1222 (ChAdOx1 nCoV-19) in healthy adults. For TCRbeta chain sequencing, PBMC samples from trial participants were taken at day 0 and at day 28 after the second dose. This sequence was found in an adult in good health. This sequence uses TRBV4-2 and TRBJ1-1, with an unclear D gene assignment. The sample was peripheral blood, taken on day 0 of MenACWY control vaccination. The CDR3: CASSQAEGSSNTEAFF. In nucleotide form, the sequence is TGTGCCAGCAGCCAAGCGGAGGGCAGCTCGAACACTGAAGCTTTCTTT.